This T cell receptor (beta chain) was captured by sequencing in a study of T cell responses to AZD1222 COVID-19 vaccine. Study context: Whether given at about 4 or about 12 weeks, second doses were pooled. Study findings and constraints: Vaccine-associated CD4 TCRs ranged over spike, dominating at 160-218 and 743-854. The donor cohort was predominantly white British with a female majority, and clonal diversity may have been underestimated. Baseline seropositivity occurred in only six AZD1222 recipients.

The data were produced by immunoSEQ multiplex PCR, yet TCRdb's version contains in-frame clones alone and is incomplete. The top ten hold roughly 6% of the sample, which has some 140,000 clones, around 90% seen once. The germline V gene encodes CDR1 KGHSH and CDR2 LQKENI. CDR3 length: 15 residues. V lost 6 bases and J lost 0, with 9 bases in between. Comments on this clone: Its antigen remains unknown.

The TCR comes from an adult in good health. The genes are TRBV18 and TRBJ1-6; D gene unclear. Sequences were derived from peripheral blood, sampled on day 0 of AZD1222 vaccination. CDR3 sequence: CASSLKSSYNSPLHF. CDR3 nucleotide sequence: TGTGCCAGCTCCCTGAAAAGCTCCTATAATTCACCCCTCCACTTT. Supplemented by reference TRBV18 and TRBJ1-6, the full variable domain reads NAGVMQNPRHLVRRRGQEARLRCSPMKGHSHVYWYRQLPEEGLKFMVYLQKENIIDESGMPKERFSAEFPKEGPSILRIQQVVRGDSAAYFCASSLKSSYNSPLHFGNGTRLTVT.